Listed here are 12 T cell receptor beta chains from one sample, sequenced in a study of EBV T-cell therapy then PD-1 blockade in nasopharyngeal carcinoma. Sequenced by immunoSEQ multiplex PCR; TCRdb stores in-frame clones only, minus some. The data hold about 23,000 clones, with approximately 84% observed a single time. No antigen is known for these receptors. Treatment noted: AdE1-LMPpoly-expanded autologous EBV-specific T-cell therapy followed by anti-PD-1 nivolumab. The material sequenced was CD8+ T cells from blood, taken at approximately day 61 from a patient whose treatment included autologous EBV-specific T cells and nivolumab. The receptors here all came from a middle-aged man with nasopharyngeal carcinoma.

The chain carries TRBV9 and TRBJ2-1; 12 positions match TRBD2. The CDR3 has 17 amino acids. Per the germline V gene, CDR1 is SGDLS and CDR2 is YYNGEE. Trimming at V came to 3 bases and at J to 5 bases, leaving 9 bases not matched to a gene. The CDR3 sequence is CASSAGPLAGGHNEQFF. As DNA, the CDR3 is TGTGCCAGCAGCGCCGGACCCCTAGCGGGGGGGCACAATGAGCAGTTCTTC.

V is TRBV27 and J is TRBJ2-1; a weak D match, TRBD2 (5 bases). CDR3 length: 17 residues. The germline V and J ends were trimmed by 5 bases and 2 bases, with 19 bases remaining between them. Looked up from germline, CDR1 is MNHEY and CDR2 is SMNVEV (reference sequence). CDR3 DNA: TGTGCCAGCAGTCCGTCGATAGCAGACTACGCCTACAATGAGCAGTTCTTC. It translates to CASSPSIADYAYNEQFF.

This rearrangement joins TRBV24-1 to TRBJ2-6, with 7 bases fitting TRBD1. The germline gives CDR1 KGHDR, CDR2 SFDVKD. CDR3 size: 16 residues. Trimming at V came to 5 bases and at J to 7 bases, leaving 10 bases not matched to a gene. The CDR3 DNA is TGTGCCACCAGTGGCCCCCGACAGGGTTTTGCCAACGTCCTGACTTTC. As protein: CATSGPRQGFANVLTF.

This clone was found once. The rearrangement joins TRBV3-1 (or the pseudogene TRBV3-2) to TRBJ2-5; TRBD1 might be the D (6 bases). V lost 0 bases to trimming and J lost 5 bases, with 22 bases between them. Germline CDR1 and CDR2: LGHDT and YNNKEL (reference sequence). CDR3 length: 18 residues. CDR3 DNA: TGTGCCAGCAGCCAAGACTTGGACAGAAGGGCCCCTGGCGAGACCCAGTACTTC. It specifies CASSQDLDRRAPGETQYF.

The J gene is TRBJ1-4, the V gene TRBV5-1, with a tentative D call TRBD1 (5 bases). The CDR3 is made up of 16 amino acids. Germline CDR1 is SGHRS and CDR2 is YFSETQ. V dropped 0 bases and J dropped 8 bases, with 17 bases sitting between them. For the CDR3, the DNA is TGCGCCAGCAGCTTGGGGGCAGGGAAACTCCAAGAAAAACTGTTTTTT. Amino acid sequence: CASSLGAGKLQEKLFF.

V usage is TRBV9 and J usage is TRBJ1-1, with unresolved D. V shed 0 bases and J shed 8 bases, with 11 bases lying between them. The CDR3 loop spans 13 amino acids. CDR1 is SGDLS, CDR2 YYNGEE, per germline. The CDR3 here is CASSVAGHAEAFF. DNA for the CDR3: TGTGCCAGCAGCGTAGCTGGTCATGCCGAAGCTTTCTTT.

This rearrangement joins TRBV28 to TRBJ1-6, with D tentatively TRBD1 (5 bases). The germline V gene encodes CDR1 MDHEN and CDR2 SYDVKM. V was trimmed by 4 bases and J by 9 bases, leaving 13 bases between them. The CDR3 is 14 residues long. The CDR3 nucleotides are TGTGCCAGCAGTTCCGGGCCAAGGGGTTCACCCCTCCACTTT. This sequence encodes CASSSGPRGSPLHF. Full variable domain (missing parts from reference TRBV28 and TRBJ1-6): DVKVTQSSRYLVKRTGEKVFLECVQDMDHENMFWYRQDPGLGLRLIYFSYDVKMKEKGDIPEGYSVSREKKERFSLILESASTNQTSMYLCASSSGPRGSPLHFGNGTRLTVT.

V gene TRBV3-1 (or the pseudogene TRBV3-2) combines with J gene TRBJ1-5, with a possible D match to TRBD1 (5 bases). The ends were cut back, 1 base at V and 5 bases at J, with 9 bases in the middle. CDR1 is LGHDT and CDR2 is YNNKEL in the germline V gene (reference sequence). CDR3 length: 14 residues. The CDR3 bases are TGTGCCAGCAGCCAAGCAGGGTTGCATCAGCCCCAGCATTTT. Translating gives CASSQAGLHQPQHF.

The gene calls are TRBV5-6 and TRBJ1-1; D not resolved. Germline assignment: CDR1 SGHDT and CDR2 YYEEEE. Trimming stripped 4 bases from V and 2 bases from J, with 15 bases between. This CDR3 has 15 residues. The CDR3 DNA is TGTGCCAGCAGCGGGGAGGGCATGGTAAACACTGAAGCTTTCTTT. Translation: CASSGEGMVNTEAFF.

The rearrangement joins TRBV4-3 to TRBJ2-1, with D possibly matching TRBD2 (5 bases). Germline V gives CDR1 LGHNA, CDR2 YSLEER. This CDR3 spans 13 amino acids. V was pared by 5 bases and J by 7 bases, with 12 bases between. The CDR3 nucleotides are TGCGCCAGCAGCGACGAGGGTTGGAATGAGCAGTTCTTC. Translating gives CASSDEGWNEQFF.

Details on this clone: Additional DNA sequences in this sample encode the identical CDR3. The chain has TRBV19 and TRBJ1-2; D gene unclear. The germline V gene encodes CDR1 LNHDA and CDR2 SQIVND (reference sequence). CDR3 length equals 15 residues. Trimming took 5 bases from V and 0 from J, leaving 13 bases between them. The CDR3: CASSPHRTANYGYTF. CDR3 in DNA: TGTGCCAGTAGTCCCCACCGGACGGCTAACTATGGCTACACCTTC.

The rearrangement joins TRBV15 to TRBJ1-6; 7 nucleotides align to TRBD1. From germline, CDR1 is LNHNV and CDR2 YYDKDF (reference sequence). The CDR3 runs to 15 residues. The junction had 8 bases not matched to a gene; V was cut back by 5 bases and J by 7 bases. CDR3 sequence: CATSPWDSRNSPLHF. CDR3 nucleotides: TGTGCCACCAGCCCCTGGGACAGTAGGAATTCACCCCTCCACTTT.